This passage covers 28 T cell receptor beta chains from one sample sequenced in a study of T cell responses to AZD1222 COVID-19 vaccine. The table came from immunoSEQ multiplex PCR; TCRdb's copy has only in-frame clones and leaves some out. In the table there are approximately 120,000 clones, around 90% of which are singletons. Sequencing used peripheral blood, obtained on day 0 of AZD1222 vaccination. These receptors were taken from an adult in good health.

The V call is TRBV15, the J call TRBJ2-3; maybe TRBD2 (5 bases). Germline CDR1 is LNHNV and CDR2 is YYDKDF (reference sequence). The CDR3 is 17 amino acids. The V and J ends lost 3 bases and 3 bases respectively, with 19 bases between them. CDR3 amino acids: CATSSRTLGLGTDTQYF. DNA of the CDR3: TGTGCCACCAGCAGCCGGACTCTCGGGCTAGGGACAGATACGCAGTATTTT.

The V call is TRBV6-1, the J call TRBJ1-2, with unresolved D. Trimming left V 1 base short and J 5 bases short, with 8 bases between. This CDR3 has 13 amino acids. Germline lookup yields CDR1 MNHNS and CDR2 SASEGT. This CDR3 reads CASSEGEGYGYTF. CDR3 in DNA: TGTGCCAGCAGTGAAGGTGAAGGGTATGGCTACACCTTC.

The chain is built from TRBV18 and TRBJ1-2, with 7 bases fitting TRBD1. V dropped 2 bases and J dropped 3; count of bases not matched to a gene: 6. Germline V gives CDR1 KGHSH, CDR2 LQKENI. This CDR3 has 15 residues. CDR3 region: CASSPLQGSDYGYTF. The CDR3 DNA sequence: TGTGCCAGCTCACCATTACAGGGGAGCGACTATGGCTACACCTTC.

The CDR3, as DNA: TGTGCCAGCAGTTACTCGGGACAGGGGTACCAAGAGACCCAGTACTTC. This encodes CASSYSGQGYQETQYF. The genes are TRBV6-6 and TRBJ2-5, with 10 nucleotides matching TRBD1. After removal of 0 bases from V and 0 bases from J, the junction contained 1 base not matched to a gene. The CDR3 is 16 amino acids. The germline CDR1 and CDR2 sequences are MNHNY and SVGAGI (reference sequence).

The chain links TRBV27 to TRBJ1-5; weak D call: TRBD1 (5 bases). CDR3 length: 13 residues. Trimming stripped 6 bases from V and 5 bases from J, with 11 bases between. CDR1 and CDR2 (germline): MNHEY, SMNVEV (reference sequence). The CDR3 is CASRDSGDQPQHF. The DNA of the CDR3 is TGTGCCAGCAGAGACAGCGGGGATCAGCCCCAGCATTTT.

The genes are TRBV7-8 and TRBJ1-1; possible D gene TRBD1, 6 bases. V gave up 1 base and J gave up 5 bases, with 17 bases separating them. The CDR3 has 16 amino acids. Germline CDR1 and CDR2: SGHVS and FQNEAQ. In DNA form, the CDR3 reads TGTGCCAGCAGCTTAGAATTCACGGGGGCAGGGACTGAAGCTTTCTTT. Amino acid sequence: CASSLEFTGAGTEAFF.

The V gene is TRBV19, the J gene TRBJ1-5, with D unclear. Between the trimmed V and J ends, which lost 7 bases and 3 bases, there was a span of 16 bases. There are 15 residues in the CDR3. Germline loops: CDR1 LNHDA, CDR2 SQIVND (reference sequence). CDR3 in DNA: TGTGCCAGTACCCCCTTCCGGGCCTCCAATCAGCCCCAGCATTTT. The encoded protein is CASTPFRASNQPQHF.

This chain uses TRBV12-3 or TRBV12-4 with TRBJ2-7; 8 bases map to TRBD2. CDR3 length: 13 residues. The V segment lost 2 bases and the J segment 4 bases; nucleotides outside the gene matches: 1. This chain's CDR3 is CASSLSSGYEQYF. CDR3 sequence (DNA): TGTGCCAGCAGTTTATCTAGCGGGTACGAGCAGTACTTC.

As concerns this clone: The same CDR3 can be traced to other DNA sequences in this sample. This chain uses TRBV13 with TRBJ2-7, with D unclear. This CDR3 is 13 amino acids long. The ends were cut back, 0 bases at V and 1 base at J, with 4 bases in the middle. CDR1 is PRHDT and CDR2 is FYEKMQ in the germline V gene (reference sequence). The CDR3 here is CASSLGGSYEQYF. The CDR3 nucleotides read TGTGCCAGCAGCTTAGGGGGTTCCTACGAGCAGTACTTC.

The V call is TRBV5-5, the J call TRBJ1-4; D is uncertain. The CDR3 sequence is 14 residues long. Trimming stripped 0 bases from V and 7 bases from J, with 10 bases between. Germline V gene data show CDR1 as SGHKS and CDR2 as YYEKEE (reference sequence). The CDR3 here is CASSLATDVEKLFF. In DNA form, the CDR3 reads TGTGCCAGCAGCTTGGCCACAGACGTTGAAAAACTGTTTTTT.

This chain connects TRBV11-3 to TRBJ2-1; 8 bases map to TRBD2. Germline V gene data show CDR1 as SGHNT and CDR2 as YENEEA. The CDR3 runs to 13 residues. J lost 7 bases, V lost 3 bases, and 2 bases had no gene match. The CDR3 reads CASSFSGGNEQFF. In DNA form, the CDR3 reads TGTGCCAGCAGCTTTTCGGGAGGGAATGAGCAGTTCTTC.

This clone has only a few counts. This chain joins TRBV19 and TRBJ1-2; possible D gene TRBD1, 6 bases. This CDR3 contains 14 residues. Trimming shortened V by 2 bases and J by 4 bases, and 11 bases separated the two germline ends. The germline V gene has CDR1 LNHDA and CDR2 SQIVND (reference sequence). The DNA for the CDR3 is TGTGCCAGTAGTATAAACCCGGGGGCCTATGGCTACACCTTC. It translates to CASSINPGAYGYTF.

This CDR3 reads CASSLGGGSTDTQYF. The CDR3 nucleotides are TGTGCCAGCAGCTTAGGCGGGGGGAGCACAGATACGCAGTATTTT. The chain links TRBV11-3 to TRBJ2-3; TRBD2 matches at 8 bases. The length of the CDR3 is 15 residues. V trimming: 1 base; J trimming: 0 bases; junction bases outside the gene matches: 0. CDR1 SGHNT and CDR2 YENEEA come from the germline V gene. The full variable domain, completed using reference TRBV11-3 and TRBJ2-3, is EAGVVQSPRYKIIEKKQPVAFWCNPISGHNTLYWYLQNLGQGPELLIRYENEEAVDDSQLPKDRFSAERLKGVDSTLKIQPAELGDSAVYLCASSLGGGSTDTQYFGPGTRLTVL.

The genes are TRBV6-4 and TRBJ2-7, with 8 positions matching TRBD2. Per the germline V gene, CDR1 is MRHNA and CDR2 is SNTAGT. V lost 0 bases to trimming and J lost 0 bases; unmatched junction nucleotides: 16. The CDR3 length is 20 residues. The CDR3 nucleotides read TGTGCCAGCAGTGACTCGATTGGGGTAGGTAGCGGGATAAGCTCCTACGAGCAGTACTTC. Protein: CASSDSIGVGSGISSYEQYF.

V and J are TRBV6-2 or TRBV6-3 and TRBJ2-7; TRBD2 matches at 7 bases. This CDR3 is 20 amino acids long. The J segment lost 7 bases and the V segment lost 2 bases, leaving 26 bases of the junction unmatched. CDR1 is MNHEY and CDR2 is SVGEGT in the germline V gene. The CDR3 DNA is TGTGCCAGCAGTTACCACCTAGGGGCGCGCTTAAACCCCCAGGGAGGGGAGCAGTACTTC. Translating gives CASSYHLGARLNPQGGEQYF.

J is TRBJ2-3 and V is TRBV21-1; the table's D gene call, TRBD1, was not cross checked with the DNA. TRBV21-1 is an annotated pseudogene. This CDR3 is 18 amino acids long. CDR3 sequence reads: CASSTGTEEQPSTDTQYF. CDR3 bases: TGTGCCAGCAGCACGGGGACAGAAGAACAACCCAGCACAGATACGCAGTATTTT.

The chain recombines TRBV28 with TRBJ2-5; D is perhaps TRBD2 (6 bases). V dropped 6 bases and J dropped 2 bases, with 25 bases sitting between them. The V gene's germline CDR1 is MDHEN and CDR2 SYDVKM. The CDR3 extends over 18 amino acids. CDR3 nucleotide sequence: TGTGCCAGCAGCCCACTCTTCTTTGGGGGAGGACCTCAAGAGACCCAGTACTTC. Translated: CASSPLFFGGGPQETQYF.

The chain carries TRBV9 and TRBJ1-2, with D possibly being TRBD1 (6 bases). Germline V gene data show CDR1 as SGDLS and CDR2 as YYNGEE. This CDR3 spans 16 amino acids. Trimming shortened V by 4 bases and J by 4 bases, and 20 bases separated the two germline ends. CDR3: CASSTQTSTGLYGYTF. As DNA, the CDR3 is TGTGCCAGCAGCACACAAACCTCCACAGGGCTCTATGGCTACACCTTC.

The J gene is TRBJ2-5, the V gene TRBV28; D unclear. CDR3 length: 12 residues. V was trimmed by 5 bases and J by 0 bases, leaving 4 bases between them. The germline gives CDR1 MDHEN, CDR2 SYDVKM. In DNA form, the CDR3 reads TGTGCCAGCAGTGCTGACCAAGAGACCCAGTACTTC. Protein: CASSADQETQYF.

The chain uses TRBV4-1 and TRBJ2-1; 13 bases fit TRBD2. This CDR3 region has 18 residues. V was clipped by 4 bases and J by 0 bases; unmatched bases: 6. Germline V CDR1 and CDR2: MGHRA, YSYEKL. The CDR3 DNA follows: TGCGCCAGCAGCCGCGGACTAGCGGGAGTCTCCTCCTACAATGAGCAGTTCTTC. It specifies CASSRGLAGVSSYNEQFF.

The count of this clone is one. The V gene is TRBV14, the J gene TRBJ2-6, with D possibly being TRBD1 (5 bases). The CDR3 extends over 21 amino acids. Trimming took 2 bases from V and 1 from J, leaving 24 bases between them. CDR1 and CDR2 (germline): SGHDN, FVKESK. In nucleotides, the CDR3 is TGTGCCAGCAGCCAAATTATCACAAGTTTTCAGGGTTTATCTGGGGCCAACGTCCTGACTTTC. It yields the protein CASSQIITSFQGLSGANVLTF.

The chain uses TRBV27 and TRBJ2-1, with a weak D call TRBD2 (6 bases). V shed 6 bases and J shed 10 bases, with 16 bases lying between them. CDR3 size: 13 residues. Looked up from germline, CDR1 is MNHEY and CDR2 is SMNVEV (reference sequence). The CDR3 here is CASSQGTVLEQFF. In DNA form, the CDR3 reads TGTGCCAGCAGCCAAGGGACTGTACTGGAGCAGTTCTTC.

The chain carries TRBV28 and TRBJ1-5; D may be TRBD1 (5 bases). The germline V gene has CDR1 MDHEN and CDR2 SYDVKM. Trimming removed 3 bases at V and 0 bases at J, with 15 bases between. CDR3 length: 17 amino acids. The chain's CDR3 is CASSFDPQDSSNQPQHF. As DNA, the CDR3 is TGTGCCAGCAGTTTCGATCCCCAAGACAGTAGCAATCAGCCCCAGCATTTT.

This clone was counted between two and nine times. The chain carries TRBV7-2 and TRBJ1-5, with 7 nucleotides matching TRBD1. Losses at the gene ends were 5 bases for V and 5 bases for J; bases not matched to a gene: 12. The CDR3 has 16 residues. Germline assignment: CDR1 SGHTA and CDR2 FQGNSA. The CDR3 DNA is TGTGCCAGCAGCCCTCTCCCAGGGGGGGGTGATCAGCCCCAGCATTTT. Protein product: CASSPLPGGGDQPQHF.

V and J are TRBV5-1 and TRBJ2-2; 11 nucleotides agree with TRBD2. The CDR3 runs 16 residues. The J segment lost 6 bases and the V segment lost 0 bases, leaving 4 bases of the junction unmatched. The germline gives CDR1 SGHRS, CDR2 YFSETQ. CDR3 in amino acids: CASSLVGTSGPGELFF. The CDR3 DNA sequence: TGCGCCAGCAGCTTGGTAGGGACTAGCGGTCCCGGGGAGCTGTTTTTT.

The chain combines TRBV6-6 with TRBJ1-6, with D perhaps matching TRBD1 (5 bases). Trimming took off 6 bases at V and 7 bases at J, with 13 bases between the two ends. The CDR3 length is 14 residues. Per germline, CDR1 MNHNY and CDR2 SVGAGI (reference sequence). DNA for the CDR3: TGTGCCAGCAGACCCGGGACGGGGAATTCACCCCTCCACTTT. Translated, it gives CASRPGTGNSPLHF.

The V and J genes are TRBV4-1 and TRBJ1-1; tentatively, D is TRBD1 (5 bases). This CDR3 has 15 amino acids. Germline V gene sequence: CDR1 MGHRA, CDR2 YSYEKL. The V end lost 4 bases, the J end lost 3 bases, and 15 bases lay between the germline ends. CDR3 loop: CASSPLGQGDTEAFF. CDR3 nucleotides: TGCGCCAGCAGCCCCTTGGGGCAGGGCGACACTGAAGCTTTCTTT.

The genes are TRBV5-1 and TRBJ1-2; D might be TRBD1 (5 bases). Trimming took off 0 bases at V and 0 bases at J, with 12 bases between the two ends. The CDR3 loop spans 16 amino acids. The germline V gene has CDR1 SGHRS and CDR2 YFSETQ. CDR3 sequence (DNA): TGCGCCAGCAGCTTGGCGGGGCTTGTAGCTAACTATGGCTACACCTTC. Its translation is CASSLAGLVANYGYTF.